The 9 T cell receptor beta chains below were found in one sample sequenced in a study of cytomegalovirus exposure and HLA in healthy donors (dated by TCRdb to about 2017). Libraries were constructed by the immunoSEQ multiplex PCR assay. The multiplex PCR relied on a mix of 60 forward primers for TCR Vbeta segments and 13 reverse primers for TCR Jbeta segments. TCRdb retrieved this table from immuneACCESS and kept in-frame rearrangements only. Not all clones are present; in checked studies, unresolved V genes account for under half, and no reason is known for the remainder. The sample includes more than 110,000 clones, with roughly 77% observed a single time. The ten largest clones capture 3% to 4% of the sample. The specimen sequenced was PBMCs. The receptors shown here come from a female donor in good health and CMV-seronegative.

This chain uses TRBV19 with TRBJ2-2; 7 nucleotides match TRBD1. The junction had 4 bases not matched to a gene; V was cut back by 6 bases and J by 3 bases. CDR3 size: 14 residues. Germline V lookup: CDR1 LNHDA, CDR2 SQIVND (reference sequence). The CDR3 DNA is TGTGCCAGTAGAGGGGGCCCAGACACCGGGGAGCTGTTTTTT. It encodes CASRGGPDTGELFF. Supplemented by reference TRBV19 and TRBJ2-2, the full variable domain reads DGGITQSPKYLFRKEGQNVTLSCEQNLNHDAMYWYRQDPGQGLRLIYYSQIVNDFQKGDIAEGYSVSREKKESFPLTVTSAQKNPTAFYLCASRGGPDTGELFFGEGSRLTVL.

The chain carries TRBV25-1 and TRBJ1-5, with TRBD1 identical over 11 bases. V shed 2 bases, J shed 7 bases, and the junction held 4 bases outside the gene matches. The CDR3 totals 15 residues. CDR1 and CDR2 (germline): MGHDK, SYGVNS. The chain's CDR3 is CASSEGDRGAQPQHF. As DNA, the CDR3 is TGTGCCAGCAGTGAAGGGGACAGGGGGGCCCAGCCCCAGCATTTT.

The chain uses TRBV27 and TRBJ2-7; maybe TRBD2 (5 bases). Germline values: CDR1 MNHEY, CDR2 SMNVEV (reference sequence). The CDR3 covers 13 residues. Trimming shortened V by 4 bases and J by 2 bases, and 9 bases separated the two germline ends. Here the CDR3 DNA reads TGTGCCAGCAGTTCGGACGGGACCTACGAGCAGTACTTC. It codes for CASSSDGTYEQYF.

A note on this clone: The sample has other DNA sequences that encode this CDR3 too. The chain couples TRBV30 to TRBJ1-1; D gene uncertain. The germline V gene has CDR1 GTSNPN and CDR2 SVGIG (reference sequence). This CDR3 spans 12 amino acids. Between the trimmed V and J ends, which lost 0 bases and 2 bases, there was a span of 4 bases. The CDR3 region is CAWSVSNTEAFF. In nucleotides, the CDR3 is TGTGCCTGGAGTGTATCAAACACTGAAGCTTTCTTT.

The gene calls are TRBV4-1 and TRBJ2-1; maybe TRBD2 (6 bases). The CDR3 is made up of 21 amino acids. CDR1 and CDR2 (germline): MGHRA, YSYEKL. Trimming took off 2 bases at V and 0 bases at J, with 26 bases between the two ends. CDR3 loop: CASSQTPFAGSLDGSYNEQFF. For the CDR3, the DNA is TGCGCCAGCAGCCAAACTCCTTTTGCCGGGAGTCTCGATGGCTCCTACAATGAGCAGTTCTTC.

The chain is built from TRBV5-1 and TRBJ1-2; 8 positions agree with TRBD1. Trimming at V came to 0 bases and at J to 6 bases, leaving 7 bases not matched to a gene. The germline gives CDR1 SGHRS, CDR2 YFSETQ. The CDR3 covers 15 residues. The CDR3, as DNA: TGCGCCAGCAGCTTGGAAGGACAGGGATTGGATGGCTACACCTTC. Amino acids: CASSLEGQGLDGYTF.

The rearrangement joins TRBV11-3 to TRBJ1-1; 7 bases map to TRBD1. The CDR3 runs 14 residues. Unmatched junction bases numbered 8, after V lost 5 bases and J lost 5 bases. Germline V gene data show CDR1 as SGHNT and CDR2 as YENEEA. In DNA form, the CDR3 reads TGTGCCAGCAGCAATACAGGGGCTGGGACTGAAGCTTTCTTT. Translated, it gives CASSNTGAGTEAFF.

This clone was picked up one time. The rearrangement links TRBV5-1 to TRBJ1-1; TRBD1 might be the D (5 bases). This CDR3 region has 16 residues. Between the trimmed V and J ends, which lost 4 bases and 0 bases, there was a span of 16 bases. CDR1 and CDR2 (germline): SGHRS, YFSETQ. CDR3 in amino acids: CASSLTRTLMNTEAFF. In DNA, the CDR3 is TGCGCCAGCAGCCTAACCCGGACACTTATGAACACTGAAGCTTTCTTT. The full variable domain, with the rest looked up from reference TRBV5-1 and TRBJ1-1, is KAGVTQTPRYLIKTRGQQVTLSCSPISGHRSVSWYQQTPGQGLQFLFEYFSETQRNKGNFPGRFSGRQFSNSRSEMNVSTLELGDSALYLCASSLTRTLMNTEAFFGQGTRLTVV.

The V call is TRBV6-6, the J call TRBJ2-1; 10 nucleotides align to TRBD2. CDR3 length: 16 residues. Germline trimming cut 6 bases from V and 9 bases from J; bases unmatched to any gene: 14. The germline gives CDR1 MNHNY, CDR2 SVGAGI (reference sequence). In nucleotides, the CDR3 is TGTGCCAGCAGGGCGTGGGCTAGCGGGAGAGATAGTGAGCAGTTCTTC. Translation gives CASRAWASGRDSEQFF.